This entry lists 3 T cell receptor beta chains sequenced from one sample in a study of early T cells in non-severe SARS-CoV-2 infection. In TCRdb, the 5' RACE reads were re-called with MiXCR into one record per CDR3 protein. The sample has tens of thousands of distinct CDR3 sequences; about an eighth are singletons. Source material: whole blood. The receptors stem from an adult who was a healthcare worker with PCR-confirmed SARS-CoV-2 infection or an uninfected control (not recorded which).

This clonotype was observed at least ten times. CDR3 nucleotides: TGTGCCAGCAGCCAAGATCACGGACAGGTTATGGGCTACACCTTC. This codes for CASSQDHGQVMGYTF. V usage is TRBV3-1 and J usage is TRBJ1-2; TRBD1 aligns across 7 bases. The J segment lost 8 bases and the V segment lost 0 bases, leaving 9 bases of the junction unmatched. The CDR3 has 15 amino acids. Germline V lookup: CDR1 LGHDT, CDR2 YNNKEL (reference sequence).

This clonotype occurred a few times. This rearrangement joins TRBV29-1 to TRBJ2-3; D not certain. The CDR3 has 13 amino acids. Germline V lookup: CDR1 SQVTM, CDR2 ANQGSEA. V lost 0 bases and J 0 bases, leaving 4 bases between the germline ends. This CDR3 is CSVEEHSTDTQYF. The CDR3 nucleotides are TGCAGCGTTGAAGAGCATAGCACAGATACGCAGTATTTT.

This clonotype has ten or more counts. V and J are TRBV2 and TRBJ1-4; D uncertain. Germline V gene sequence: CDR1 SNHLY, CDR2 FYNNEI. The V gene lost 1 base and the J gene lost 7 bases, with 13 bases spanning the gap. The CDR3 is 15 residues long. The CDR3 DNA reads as TGTGCCAGCAGTGAAGGGAAGGCACAGCCTGAAAAACTGTTTTTT. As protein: CASSEGKAQPEKLFF.